The present TCR beta chain was sequenced within a study of blood T cell repertoires in COVID-19. CDR1 SGHTA and CDR2 FQGNSA come from the germline V gene. This CDR3 spans 14 amino acids. The V and J ends lost 0 bases and 4 bases respectively, with 9 bases between them. Original handling: Scientists estimated how many nucleated cells there were by amplifying reference gene primers. Assay used: immunoSEQ multiplex PCR; TCRdb lists only in-frame clones, some missing. V and J calls and clone size are as listed in that table; D and trimming were resolved from the DNA. The top ten hold around an eighth of the sample, which has 250,000 to 350,000 clones, approximately 91% seen once.

The specimen sequenced was peripheral blood. The chain carries TRBV7-2 and TRBJ1-2; a weak D match, TRBD1 (6 bases). This clonotype was sampled from an older woman with acute or convalescent COVID-19. Here the CDR3 reads CASSLALDSYGYTF. Written as DNA, the CDR3 is TGTGCCAGCAGCTTAGCGCTGGACAGCTATGGCTACACCTTC.